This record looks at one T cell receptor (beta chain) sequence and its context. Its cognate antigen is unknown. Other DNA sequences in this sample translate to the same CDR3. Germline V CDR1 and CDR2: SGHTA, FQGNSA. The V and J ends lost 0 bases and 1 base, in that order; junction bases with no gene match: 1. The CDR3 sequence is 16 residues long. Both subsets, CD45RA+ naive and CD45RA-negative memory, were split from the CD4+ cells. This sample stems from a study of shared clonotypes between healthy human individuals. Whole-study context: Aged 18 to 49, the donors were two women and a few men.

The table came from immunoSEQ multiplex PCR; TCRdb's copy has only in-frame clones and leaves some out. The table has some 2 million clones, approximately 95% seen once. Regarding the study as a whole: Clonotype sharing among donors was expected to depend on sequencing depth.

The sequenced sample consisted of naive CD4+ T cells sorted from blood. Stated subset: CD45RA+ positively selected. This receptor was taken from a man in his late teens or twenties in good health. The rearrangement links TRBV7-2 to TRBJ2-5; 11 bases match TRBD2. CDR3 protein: CASSLALAGGQETQYF. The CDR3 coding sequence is TGTGCCAGCAGCTTAGCGCTAGCGGGGGGCCAAGAGACCCAGTACTTC.